The next 27 T cell receptor beta chains were all read from a single sample in a study of T cells in Graves' hyperthyroidism and ophthalmopathy. There were TCR beta CDR3 regions amplified from RNA transcripts. HTBI primers drove first-round RT-PCR of the TCR CDR3. TCRdb re-derived calls from the multiplex PCR reads in MiXCR, one entry per CDR3 protein. The data show approximately 410,000 distinct CDR3 sequences, approximately 14% seen once. The sample taken for sequencing was blood. Every receptor here comes from a man between 18 and 35 years old with Graves' ophthalmopathy.

Ten or more counts support this clonotype. The V gene is TRBV7-9, the J gene TRBJ2-5; possible D gene TRBD2, 5 bases. Germline V gene sequence: CDR1 SEHNR, CDR2 FQNEAQ (reference sequence). Trimming removed 2 bases at V and 10 bases at J, with 11 bases between. The CDR3 extends over 12 amino acids. CDR3 DNA: TGTGCCAGCAGCTTATCAGTGGAGGTCCAGTACTTC. Its translation: CASSLSVEVQYF.

V gene TRBV6-9 combines with J gene TRBJ2-3; 15 positions agree with TRBD2. The V gene's germline CDR1 is MNHGY and CDR2 SVAAGI. Germline trimming cut 4 bases from V and 6 bases from J; bases unmatched to any gene: 5. The CDR3 covers 16 residues. This chain's CDR3 is CASSWTSGGARDTQYF. The CDR3, as DNA: TGTGCCAGCAGTTGGACTAGCGGGGGGGCCCGGGATACGCAGTATTTT.

This clonotype was seen more than once but under ten times. This chain links TRBV27 with TRBJ1-4; TRBD1 matches at 8 bases. Per the germline V gene, CDR1 is MNHEY and CDR2 is SMNVEV (reference sequence). This CDR3 comprises 16 residues. V trimming: 10 bases; J trimming: 2 bases; junction bases outside the gene matches: 12. CDR3 protein: CATPGQVLYTNEKLFF. CDR3 nucleotides: TGTGCCACCCCGGGACAGGTCTTGTACACTAATGAAAAACTGTTTTTT.

This chain joins TRBV12-3 or TRBV12-4 and TRBJ2-7; D ambiguous. Trimming removed 6 bases from V and 6 bases from J, with 12 bases in between. The length of the CDR3 is 12 residues. CDR3 loop: CASSPDWSEQYF. As DNA, the CDR3 is TGTGCCAGCAGCCCAGATTGGAGCGAGCAGTACTTC.

In this sample, this clonotype turned up a few times. One end of the junction fails to match germline, which may point to a read error. The rearrangement links TRBV5-1 to TRBJ1-1; D may be TRBD1 (6 bases). CDR1 is SGHRS and CDR2 is YFSETQ in the germline V gene. The CDR3 loop spans 14 amino acids. The CDR3 reads CVSSLALQGTEAFF. CDR3 bases: TGCGTCAGCAGCTTGGCCTTACAGGGCACTGAAGCTTTCTTT.

This clonotype was seen repeatedly, ten times or more. The chain recombines TRBV12-3 or TRBV12-4 with TRBJ1-5, with 7 nucleotides matching TRBD1. V gave up 7 bases and J gave up 5 bases; unmatched junction bases: 11. This CDR3 region has 15 residues. The CDR3 DNA follows: TGTGCCAGCACCGAGACAGGGATTGGGGATCAGCCCCAGCATTTT. This sequence encodes CASTETGIGDQPQHF.

This clonotype was observed many times. The chain is built from TRBV7-9 and TRBJ2-1; D is possibly TRBD2 (6 bases). The CDR3 has 16 residues. Trimming stripped 5 bases from V and 0 bases from J, with 14 bases between. The germline gives CDR1 SEHNR, CDR2 FQNEAQ (reference sequence). The CDR3, as DNA: TGTGCCAGCAGCAAGGGGACTCCCAGCTCCTACAATGAGCAGTTCTTC. This translates into CASSKGTPSSYNEQFF.

There are a few counts of this clonotype. V is TRBV6-1 and J is TRBJ1-2; no clear D. The V gene lost 6 bases and the J gene lost 7 bases, with 12 bases spanning the gap. Germline CDR1 reads MNHNS; CDR2 reads SASEGT. This CDR3 contains 12 residues. CDR3 residues: CASRTPQGGYTF. In DNA, the CDR3 is TGTGCCAGCAGAACTCCGCAAGGTGGCTACACCTTC.

This clonotype was picked up many times. The chain couples TRBV10-3 to TRBJ2-3; 9 nucleotides agree with TRBD2. The CDR3 sequence is 15 residues long. Germline-derived CDR1 and CDR2 are ENHRY and SYGVKD. Trimming removed 6 bases from V and 7 bases from J; junction bases left unmatched: 11. The CDR3 bases are TGTGCCATCAGGGACCATAGCGGGAGAAGGAATACGCAGTATTTT. Its protein product is CAIRDHSGRRNTQYF.

This clonotype was counted ten times or more. The chain uses TRBV20-1 and TRBJ2-7, with 9 bases lining up with TRBD2. Trimming took 2 bases from V and 3 from J; bases not matched to a gene: 8. Germline assignment: CDR1 DFQATT and CDR2 SNEGSKA (reference sequence). The length of the CDR3 is 15 residues. The CDR3 DNA reads TGCAGTGCTAGACTTGGGCGGGAGGGGGGCTACGAGCAGTACTTC. This encodes CSARLGREGGYEQYF.

In this sample, this clonotype turned up once. A much bigger clone sits one base away, suggesting this may be a read error. V gene TRBV7-8 combines with J gene TRBJ1-5, with TRBD1 matching 8 bases. The CDR3 totals 15 residues. Germline CDR1 SGHVS, CDR2 FQNEAQ. The V segment lost 6 bases and the J segment 3 bases; nucleotides outside the gene matches: 7. The DNA of the CDR3 is TGTGCCAGCAGTTCAGGGGGCCAAAACAATCAGCCCCAGCATTTT. Encoded protein: CASSSGGQNNQPQHF.

This clonotype was seen ten or more times. This chain uses TRBV11-3 with TRBJ2-3; 7 nucleotides align to TRBD2. There are 13 residues in the CDR3. Germline CDR1 and CDR2: SGHNT and YENEEA. V lost 7 bases to trimming and J lost 4 bases; unmatched junction nucleotides: 5. CDR3 DNA sequence: TGTGCCAGCATCTCTCGGGGGGCAGATACGCAGTATTTT. This sequence encodes CASISRGADTQYF.

At least ten counts were recorded for this clonotype. The genes are TRBV6-1 and TRBJ2-7; 13 nucleotides align to TRBD2. The length of the CDR3 is 16 residues. Germline V gene data show CDR1 as MNHNS and CDR2 as SASEGT. Unmatched junction bases numbered 14, after V lost 7 bases and J lost 8 bases. CDR3 sequence: CASNKELAGGPRKQYF. The DNA for the CDR3 is TGTGCCAGCAATAAGGAACTAGCGGGAGGGCCACGTAAGCAGTACTTC.

This clonotype showed up just a few times. J is TRBJ2-2 and V is TRBV6-1; TRBD1 agrees at 9 bases. Germline CDR1 and CDR2: MNHNS and SASEGT. V lost 6 bases to trimming and J lost 6 bases; unmatched junction nucleotides: 8. The CDR3 totals 15 residues. The CDR3 coding sequence is TGTGCCAGCAGAGGAGGACAGGGGAGATCCGGGGAGCTGTTTTTT. It specifies CASRGGQGRSGELFF.

This clonotype was seen a few times. This may be a read error, as it is one base from a much larger clone. This chain uses TRBV11-2 with TRBJ1-1, with unresolved D. The CDR3 totals 14 residues. The germline V and J ends were trimmed by 1 base and 7 bases, with 13 bases remaining between them. In germline, CDR1 is SGHAT, CDR2 FQNNGV. CDR3 in DNA: TGTGCCAGCAGCTTAGGGGTGGCCACCGATGAAGCTTTCTTT. Its protein is CASSLGVATDEAFF. The variable domain in full, with the rest retrieved from reference TRBV11-2 and TRBJ1-1, is EAGVAQSPRYKIIEKRQSVAFWCNPISGHATLYWYQQILGQGPKLLIQFQNNGVVDDSQLPKDRFSAERLKGVDSTLKIQPAKLEDSAVYLCASSLGVATDEAFFGQGTRLTVV.

With regard to this clonotype: A much larger clone lies one base from this, so it may be a read error. CDR3 amino acids: CASSLSGDTIYF. CDR3 sequence (DNA): TGTGCCAGCAGCCTTTCAGGGGACACCATATATTTT. This chain joins TRBV11-2 and TRBJ1-3; tentatively, D is TRBD1 (6 bases). Trimming shortened V by 5 bases and J by 8 bases, and 10 bases separated the two germline ends. The CDR3 totals 12 residues. Germline CDR1 reads SGHAT; CDR2 reads FQNNGV.

This clonotype was recorded at least ten times. V gene TRBV20-1 combines with J gene TRBJ2-7; perhaps TRBD1 as D (5 bases). Germline CDR1 reads DFQATT; CDR2 reads SNEGSKA (reference sequence). V gave up 6 bases and J gave up 2 bases, with 8 bases separating them. This CDR3 comprises 11 residues. CDR3 coding DNA: TGCAGTGCGGCAGGGCCCTACGAGCAGTACTTC. It codes for CSAAGPYEQYF.

V is TRBV7-9 and J is TRBJ2-1; D tentatively fits TRBD1 or TRBD2 (5 bases each). The CDR3 has 12 amino acids. CDR1 is SEHNR and CDR2 is FQNEAQ in the germline V gene (reference sequence). Trimming stripped 8 bases from V and 10 bases from J, with 15 bases between. Here the CDR3 reads CASRVDGAEQFF. CDR3 DNA sequence: TGTGCCAGCCGCGTGGACGGGGCAGAGCAGTTCTTC.

This clonotype was counted many times. V usage is TRBV20-1 and J usage is TRBJ2-7, with 9 bases matching TRBD1. The J segment lost 6 bases and the V segment lost 5 bases, leaving 17 bases of the junction unmatched. This CDR3 is 16 amino acids long. From germline, CDR1 is DFQATT and CDR2 SNEGSKA (reference sequence). The CDR3 loop reads CSAPRGSTGQGREQYF. DNA for the CDR3: TGCAGTGCTCCCCGAGGGTCGACGGGACAGGGTCGCGAGCAGTACTTC.

This clonotype was counted a few times. This chain connects TRBV12-3 or TRBV12-4 to TRBJ2-7, with D perhaps matching TRBD1 or TRBD2 (6 bases each). This CDR3 comprises 13 residues. V lost 6 bases and J 6 bases, leaving 15 bases between the germline ends. CDR3 residues: CASRGGHSGEQYF. As DNA, the CDR3 is TGTGCCAGCAGGGGGGGACACTCCGGCGAGCAGTACTTC.

This clonotype has at least ten counts. This chain uses TRBV5-6 with TRBJ2-7; D is tentatively TRBD1 or TRBD2 (5 bases each). Germline V gene data show CDR1 as SGHDT and CDR2 as YYEEEE. Deletions cut 1 base from V and 3 bases from J, with 14 bases between. The CDR3 has 15 residues. CDR3 amino acids: CASSLRPGPSYEQYF. DNA for the CDR3: TGTGCCAGCAGCTTGCGCCCGGGACCAAGCTACGAGCAGTACTTC.

This clonotype was detected ten times or more. J is TRBJ2-7 and V is TRBV24-1; perhaps TRBD1 as D (6 bases). Germline CDR1 KGHDR, CDR2 SFDVKD. CDR3 size: 15 residues. V shed 4 bases and J shed 2 bases, with 14 bases lying between them. For the CDR3, the DNA is TGTGCCACCAGTGACCCGACGAAGGGGGCCTACGAGCAGTACTTC. Residues: CATSDPTKGAYEQYF.

This clonotype was seen ten or more times. The rearrangement joins TRBV3-1 to TRBJ2-1, with 12 bases that match TRBD2. CDR1 is LGHDT and CDR2 is YNNKEL in the germline V gene (reference sequence). CDR3 length equals 15 residues. Trimming took 4 bases from V and 7 from J; bases not matched to a gene: 5. CDR3 nucleotide sequence: TGTGCCAGCAGCCCTCTAGCGGGAGGGTCAAATGAGCAGTTCTTC. Translated, it gives CASSPLAGGSNEQFF.

The chain links TRBV12-5 to TRBJ1-1, with TRBD1 as a possible D gene (5 bases). Trimming took 2 bases from V and 9 from J, leaving 16 bases between them. CDR1 and CDR2 from the germline V gene are LGHNT and FRNRAP. The CDR3 sequence is 14 residues long. Written as DNA, the CDR3 is TGTGCTAGTGGTTTGACATCTCCCGGGGCCAAAGCTTTCTTT. Protein: CASGLTSPGAKAFF. The whole variable domain, filled in from reference TRBV12-5 and TRBJ1-1, reads DARVTQTPRHKVTEMGQEVTMRCQPILGHNTVFWYRQTMMQGLELLAYFRNRAPLDDSGMPKDRFSAEMPDATLATLKIQPSEPRDSAVYFCASGLTSPGAKAFFGQGTRLTVV.

This clonotype was counted only a few times. The chain carries TRBV9 and TRBJ1-5, with unresolved D. Germline CDR1 reads SGDLS; CDR2 reads YYNGEE. Trimming cost V 3 bases and J 7 bases, with 17 bases left between them. There are 15 residues in the CDR3. CDR3 bases: TGTGCCAGCAGCGCAACGGGCGGAGTTGAACAGCCCCAGCATTTT. It encodes CASSATGGVEQPQHF. The full variable domain, its missing parts supplied by reference TRBV9 and TRBJ1-5, is DSGVTQTPKHLITATGQRVTLRCSPRSGDLSVYWYQQSLDQGLQFLIQYYNGEERAKGNILERFSAQQFPDLHSELNLSSLELGDSALYFCASSATGGVEQPQHFGDGTRLSIL.

Many counts were recorded for this clonotype. The chain is built from TRBV20-1 and TRBJ1-1, with unresolved D. Germline V gene data show CDR1 as DFQATT and CDR2 as SNEGSKA (reference sequence). This CDR3 region has 15 residues. With 6 bases removed from V and 0 bases from J, the gap between germline ends came to 17 bases. The CDR3: CSAAGSRIMNTEAFF. CDR3 bases: TGCAGTGCAGCCGGCTCTAGGATAATGAACACTGAAGCTTTCTTT.

This clonotype came up many times. CDR3 sequence reads: CASSPEIGTSHEQFF. CDR3 bases: TGTGCCAGCAGTCCAGAGATCGGGACTAGCCATGAGCAGTTCTTC. V and J are TRBV27 and TRBJ2-1, with 9 positions matching TRBD2. The ends lost 5 bases at V and 8 bases at J; junction bases unmatched: 10. The CDR3 sequence is 15 residues long. Germline CDR1 is MNHEY and CDR2 is SMNVEV (reference sequence).